What follows describes a single T cell receptor beta chain. In the original analysis: Using reference gene primer amplification, nucleated cell counts were estimated. Sequenced by immunoSEQ multiplex PCR; TCRdb stores in-frame clones only, minus some. That table gives V, J and clone size, and the DNA gave D and trimming. The sample shows fewer than 150,000 clones, approximately 85% of them seen only once. Losses at the gene ends were 4 bases for V and 0 bases for J; bases not matched to a gene: 17. Germline V gene lookup returns CDR1 SGHNT and CDR2 YYREEE (reference sequence). The CDR3 spans 19 residues. This record comes from a study of blood T cell repertoires in COVID-19. Study details: The United States, Italy and Spain supplied acute and convalescent COVID-19 samples. T cells, B-cell-depleted T cells, or PBMCs supplied cDNA or gDNA.

This rearrangement joins TRBV5-4 to TRBJ2-3; 7 bases are shared with TRBD2. Input material: peripheral blood. The source of this sequence is a human donor in a cohort sampled during active COVID-19. The CDR3 sequence: CASSRDRTRRSGSTDTQYF. In nucleotides, the CDR3 is TGTGCCAGCAGCCGAGATAGGACTAGACGTAGCGGGAGCACAGATACGCAGTATTTT.